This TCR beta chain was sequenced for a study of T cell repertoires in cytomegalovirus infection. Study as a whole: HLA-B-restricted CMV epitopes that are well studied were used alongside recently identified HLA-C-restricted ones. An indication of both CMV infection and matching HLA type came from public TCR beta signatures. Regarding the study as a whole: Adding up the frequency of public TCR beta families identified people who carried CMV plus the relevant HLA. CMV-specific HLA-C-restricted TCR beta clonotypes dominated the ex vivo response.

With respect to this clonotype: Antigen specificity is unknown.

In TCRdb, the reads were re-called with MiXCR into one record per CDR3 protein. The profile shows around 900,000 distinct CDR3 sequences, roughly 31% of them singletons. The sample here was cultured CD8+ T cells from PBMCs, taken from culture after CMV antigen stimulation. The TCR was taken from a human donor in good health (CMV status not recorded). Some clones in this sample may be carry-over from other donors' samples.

The CDR3: CASRYQGTSQETQYF. In DNA form, the CDR3 reads TGTGCCAGCAGGTACCAAGGGACATCCCAAGAGACCCAGTACTTC. V and J are TRBV5-6 and TRBJ2-5; TRBD1 is a possible D gene (6 bases). Germline CDR1 reads SGHDT; CDR2 reads YYEEEE. V was clipped by 5 bases and J by 1 base, with 15 bases between them. This CDR3 is built from 15 residues.